What follows are 28 T cell receptor beta chains derived from one specimen sequenced in a study of shared T cell receptors in the human thymus. The table came from immunoSEQ multiplex PCR; TCRdb's copy has only in-frame clones and leaves some out. The sample consists of more than 550,000 clones, approximately 89% of them appearing once. These same data were also listed under a study on human thymus T cells.

Sequencing used thymocytes. The receptors here all came from a boy under two years old with a congenital heart defect.

J is TRBJ1-1 and V is TRBV6-5; TRBD1 might be the D (6 bases). V was pared by 0 bases and J by 2 bases, with 10 bases between. CDR1 MNHEY and CDR2 SVGAGI come from the germline V gene. CDR3 size: 15 residues. CDR3 DNA: TGTGCCAGCAGTTACTCGTGGACAGCCAACACTGAAGCTTTCTTT. Protein product: CASSYSWTANTEAFF.

The chain combines TRBV10-3 with TRBJ2-1; 9 nucleotides agree with TRBD1. This CDR3 is built from 15 residues. The germline V gene has CDR1 ENHRY and CDR2 SYGVKD. Trimming took 4 bases from V and 6 from J; bases not matched to a gene: 7. The CDR3 sequence is CAISGDRDRVNEQFF. CDR3 sequence (DNA): TGTGCCATCAGTGGAGACCGGGACAGGGTCAATGAGCAGTTCTTC.

The rearrangement joins TRBV7-9 to TRBJ2-2; 10 bases map to TRBD2. V trimming: 5 bases; J trimming: 5 bases; junction bases outside the gene matches: 5. The CDR3 consists of 15 residues. Per the germline V gene, CDR1 is SEHNR and CDR2 is FQNEAQ (reference sequence). This chain's CDR3 is CASSPGTSVTGELFF. The DNA for the CDR3 is TGTGCCAGCAGCCCCGGGACTAGCGTAACCGGGGAGCTGTTTTTT. Together with reference TRBV7-9 and TRBJ2-2, the CDR3 gives the full variable domain: DTGVSQNPRHKITKRGQNVTFRCDPISEHNRLYWYRQTLGQGPEFLTYFQNEAQLEKSRLLSDRFSAERPKGSFSTLEIQRTEQGDSAMYLCASSPGTSVTGELFFGEGSRLTVL.

The rearrangement uses TRBV6-6 and TRBJ2-5; 14 bases are a match to TRBD2. V shed 4 bases and J 2 bases; nucleotides not matched to a gene: 3. Germline V gene lookup returns CDR1 MNHNY and CDR2 SVGAGI (reference sequence). The CDR3 totals 16 residues. The CDR3 bases are TGTGCCAGCAGTTTGACTAGCGGGAGGGATCAAGAGACCCAGTACTTC. Amino acid sequence: CASSLTSGRDQETQYF.

V and J are TRBV19 and TRBJ1-2; 7 bases fit TRBD1. J lost 4 bases, V lost 8 bases, and 13 bases had no gene match. This CDR3 is built from 15 residues. Germline V lookup: CDR1 LNHDA, CDR2 SQIVND (reference sequence). The CDR3 DNA sequence: TGTGCCAGTCGAAGCCGGGACAGCCACCTCTATGGCTACACCTTC. It translates to CASRSRDSHLYGYTF.

The chain joins TRBV27 to TRBJ1-1, with D hard to call. V was pared by 2 bases and J by 1 base, with 20 bases between. Germline CDR1 is MNHEY and CDR2 is SMNVEV (reference sequence). The CDR3 totals 18 residues. CDR3 DNA: TGTGCCAGCAGTTTAGAGGCTAGGAAACTGAACTCGAACACTGAAGCTTTCTTT. Protein product: CASSLEARKLNSNTEAFF.

This clone was recorded only once. This chain links TRBV4-1 with TRBJ2-5; 7 bases fit TRBD2. The length of the CDR3 is 21 residues. V was clipped by 0 bases and J by 1 base; unmatched bases: 20. Germline V CDR1 and CDR2: MGHRA, YSYEKL. CDR3 region: CASSQDFYNQAVASGQETQYF. CDR3 nucleotides: TGCGCCAGCAGCCAAGATTTTTACAACCAAGCAGTGGCTAGCGGCCAAGAGACCCAGTACTTC.

V and J are TRBV6-5 and TRBJ2-5; 9 nucleotides line up with TRBD2. Germline V lookup: CDR1 MNHEY, CDR2 SVGAGI. This CDR3 has 14 amino acids. V was clipped by 5 bases and J by 1 base; unmatched bases: 2. The CDR3 protein is CASSVRGGQETQYF. CDR3 nucleotide sequence: TGTGCCAGCAGTGTGCGGGGGGGCCAAGAGACCCAGTACTTC.

This sequence joins TRBV4-3 and TRBJ1-1; TRBD1 agrees at 8 bases. V was clipped by 4 bases and J by 5 bases; unmatched bases: 6. The CDR3 has 14 residues. From germline, CDR1 is LGHNA and CDR2 YSLEER. In DNA, the CDR3 is TGCGCCAGCAGCCCCTGGACAGGGAGTACTGAAGCTTTCTTT. This codes for CASSPWTGSTEAFF.

The chain is built from TRBV30 and TRBJ1-5; 9 bases are shared with TRBD1. Germline CDR1 is GTSNPN and CDR2 is SVGIG (reference sequence). This CDR3 contains 15 residues. V lost 0 bases and J lost 5; bases outside the gene matches: 5. The CDR3 loop reads CAWSVRDRVHQPQHF. In DNA, the CDR3 is TGTGCCTGGAGTGTACGGGACAGGGTTCATCAGCCCCAGCATTTT.

V usage is TRBV27 and J usage is TRBJ1-2; the match to TRBD1 covers 9 bases. The CDR3 length is 14 residues. Germline assignment: CDR1 MNHEY and CDR2 SMNVEV (reference sequence). J gave up 2 bases and V 4 bases, and 2 bases lay outside the gene matches. DNA for the CDR3: TGTGCCAGCAGTTCGGGACAGGGCAACTATGGCTACACCTTC. Residues: CASSSGQGNYGYTF.

Only one count was recorded for this clone. V gene TRBV5-6 combines with J gene TRBJ1-1, with TRBD1 matching 9 bases. Looked up from germline, CDR1 is SGHDT and CDR2 is YYEEEE. V shed 5 bases, J shed 11 bases, and the junction held 4 bases outside the gene matches. The CDR3 consists of 11 residues. The DNA of the CDR3 is TGTGCCAGCAGAGTGGGGACAGGGGCTTTCTTT. It codes for CASRVGTGAFF.

The V gene is TRBV28, the J gene TRBJ1-2, with 10 bases fitting TRBD1. The CDR3 runs 13 residues. V lost 6 bases and J lost 8; bases outside the gene matches: 6. Germline V CDR1 and CDR2: MDHEN, SYDVKM. CDR3 in amino acids: CASRPGQGVGYTF. CDR3 in DNA: TGTGCCAGCAGACCCGGACAGGGGGTGGGCTACACCTTC.

The CDR3 loop reads CATSRDFGGARDEQFF. Here the CDR3 DNA reads TGTGCCACCAGCAGAGATTTCGGGGGGGCGCGGGATGAGCAGTTCTTC. The rearrangement uses TRBV15 and TRBJ2-1; TRBD2 matches 8 bases. Trimming at V came to 0 bases and at J to 8 bases, leaving 9 bases not matched to a gene. The CDR3 runs 16 residues. Germline V gene lookup returns CDR1 LNHNV and CDR2 YYDKDF (reference sequence).

The V gene is TRBV29-1, the J gene TRBJ2-2; 8 nucleotides match TRBD2. Trimming removed 4 bases from V and 7 bases from J; junction bases left unmatched: 17. This CDR3 contains 17 residues. CDR1 is SQVTM, CDR2 ANQGSEA, per germline. The DNA of the CDR3 is TGCAGCGTTGGGGGCTCGGGGGGGCCTGGTCCGGGCGGGGAGCTGTTTTTT. The encoded protein is CSVGGSGGPGPGGELFF.

The chain links TRBV7-9 to TRBJ2-7; 9 nucleotides match TRBD1. Germline V gene data show CDR1 as SEHNR and CDR2 as FQNEAQ (reference sequence). Losses at the gene ends were 1 base for V and 2 bases for J; bases not matched to a gene: 6. This CDR3 has 16 residues. This chain's CDR3 is CASSLGVGDRAYEQYF. CDR3 coding DNA: TGTGCCAGCAGCTTAGGGGTGGGGGACAGGGCCTACGAGCAGTACTTC.

The V and J genes are TRBV6-4 and TRBJ2-1; tentatively, D is TRBD2 (7 bases). CDR3 length: 15 residues. Trimming left V 5 bases short and J 2 bases short, with 13 bases between. From germline, CDR1 is MRHNA and CDR2 SNTAGT. The CDR3 sequence is CASSPWRGPYNEQFF. CDR3 in DNA: TGTGCCAGCAGTCCCTGGCGGGGGCCCTACAATGAGCAGTTCTTC.

This chain uses TRBV6-5 with TRBJ2-3, with 7 nucleotides matching TRBD1. Germline loops: CDR1 MNHEY, CDR2 SVGAGI. Unmatched junction bases numbered 9, after V lost 7 bases and J lost 2 bases. The CDR3 runs 15 residues. CDR3 coding DNA: TGTGCCAGCAATCAAGGGGGCAGAGCCACAGATACGCAGTATTTT. Protein: CASNQGGRATDTQYF.

In this sample, this clone turned up a few times. The chain couples TRBV7-9 to TRBJ1-3; 7 bases line up with TRBD1. This CDR3 contains 15 residues. The junction had 4 bases not matched to a gene; V was cut back by 5 bases and J by 0 bases. Germline CDR1 reads SEHNR; CDR2 reads FQNEAQ (reference sequence). DNA for the CDR3: TGTGCCAGCAGCGTCGGGACAGTCTCTGGAAACACCATATATTTT. Translated: CASSVGTVSGNTIYF.

The V gene is TRBV6-5, the J gene TRBJ2-3; D remains ambiguous. Germline CDR1 and CDR2: MNHEY and SVGAGI. Between the trimmed V and J ends, which lost 3 bases and 2 bases, there was a span of 15 bases. CDR3 size: 16 residues. The CDR3 loop is CASSYSTRQHTDTQYF. In DNA, the CDR3 is TGTGCCAGCAGTTATTCTACGCGGCAGCACACAGATACGCAGTATTTT.

V and J are TRBV5-6 and TRBJ1-5; TRBD1 agrees at 7 bases. Germline V gene sequence: CDR1 SGHDT, CDR2 YYEEEE. The CDR3 covers 15 residues. V shed 2 bases and J 9 bases; nucleotides not matched to a gene: 11. CDR3 protein: CASSLRDSGFWPQHF. CDR3 nucleotides: TGTGCCAGCAGCTTAAGGGACAGTGGATTTTGGCCCCAGCATTTT.

CDR3 sequence: CASSPNGPSGGDGYTF. The CDR3 DNA is TGTGCCAGCAGCCCTAATGGGCCATCGGGCGGGGATGGCTACACCTTC. This sequence joins TRBV7-9 and TRBJ1-2; D is uncertain. The CDR3 is 16 residues long. V was clipped by 5 bases and J by 6 bases, with 22 bases between them. Germline CDR1 and CDR2: SEHNR and FQNEAQ (reference sequence).

In nucleotides, the CDR3 is TGTGCCAGCAGTACCTCGGGACTTCTACAAGAGACCCAGTACTTC. Amino acids: CASSTSGLLQETQYF. This chain joins TRBV6-5 and TRBJ2-5; possible D gene TRBD2, 6 bases. Trimming left V 5 bases short and J 2 bases short, with 15 bases between. Germline V gene sequence: CDR1 MNHEY, CDR2 SVGAGI. The CDR3 length is 15 residues.

The CDR3 sequence is CASSNLHCTIYF. The CDR3, as DNA: TGTGCCAGCAGCAACCTCCACTGCACCATATATTTT. The V call is TRBV5-5, the J call TRBJ1-3; the D is unclear. This CDR3 spans 12 amino acids. Per the germline V gene, CDR1 is SGHKS and CDR2 is YYEKEE (reference sequence). With 4 bases removed from V and 9 bases from J, the gap between germline ends came to 11 bases.

The V and J genes are TRBV27 and TRBJ2-1, with TRBD1 as a possible D gene (6 bases). Per the germline V gene, CDR1 is MNHEY and CDR2 is SMNVEV (reference sequence). The CDR3 runs 21 residues. The ends were cut back, 4 bases at V and 0 bases at J, with 28 bases in the middle. The CDR3 sequence is CASSCTGSNSSKYSSYNEQFF. For the CDR3, the DNA is TGTGCCAGCAGTTGCACAGGGTCGAACTCCTCAAAATATTCCTCCTACAATGAGCAGTTCTTC.

The chain is built from TRBV30 and TRBJ1-1, with 9 bases identical to TRBD1. Germline CDR1 and CDR2: GTSNPN and SVGIG (reference sequence). This CDR3 is 15 amino acids long. The trim removed 3 bases at V and 2 bases at J, leaving 7 bases unmatched. CDR3 protein: CAWRDRGVLNTEAFF. The CDR3 DNA sequence: TGTGCCTGGAGGGACAGGGGAGTCCTAAACACTGAAGCTTTCTTT.

CDR3 nucleotide sequence: TGTGCCAGCAGCTTATACAGGGGGACTGAAGCTTTCTTT. This codes for CASSLYRGTEAFF. V and J are TRBV5-4 and TRBJ1-1; 8 bases are shared with TRBD1. The V gene end was trimmed by 2 bases and the J gene end by 5 bases; junction bases not matched to a gene: 2. The CDR3 length is 13 residues. Looked up from germline, CDR1 is SGHNT and CDR2 is YYREEE (reference sequence).

CDR3 region: CASSLDRDEILVSGYTF. Written as DNA, the CDR3 is TGTGCCAGCAGTCTCGACAGGGACGAAATTCTCGTCTCCGGCTACACCTTC. V is TRBV28 and J is TRBJ1-2; 7 bases are a match to TRBD1. The CDR3 extends over 17 amino acids. Germline CDR1 and CDR2: MDHEN and SYDVKM. J lost 8 bases, V lost 5 bases, and 20 bases had no gene match.